The 30 T cell receptor beta chains reported below all come from one sample, sequenced in a study of PD-L1 blockade in urothelial cancer. Specified time point: peripheral blood 6 weeks after treatment start. Measured with immunoSEQ multiplex PCR; TCRdb has only the in-frame clones, and not every one. Of tens of thousands of clones listed, about 90% are singletons. The sequencing used PBMCs, collected around atezolizumab (anti-PD-L1) treatment. The receptor set was obtained from a man in his sixties or seventies with urothelial cancer.

In this sample, this clone turned up a few times. This chain joins TRBV9 and TRBJ1-2; D remains unclear. The CDR3 covers 14 residues. V dropped 0 bases and J dropped 2 bases, with 8 bases sitting between them. The germline CDR1 and CDR2 sequences are SGDLS and YYNGEE. As DNA, the CDR3 is TGTGCCAGCAGCGTAGTCGGCAGGAACTATGGCTACACCTTC. Its translation: CASSVVGRNYGYTF.

This clone was recorded once. This chain links TRBV9 with TRBJ2-1; the match to TRBD1 covers 11 bases. The germline CDR1 and CDR2 sequences are SGDLS and YYNGEE. V lost 4 bases to trimming and J lost 10 bases; unmatched junction nucleotides: 7. The CDR3 runs to 14 residues. DNA of the CDR3: TGTGCCAGCAGCCCCTCCGGGACAGGGGGAGAGCAGTTCTTC. Translation: CASSPSGTGGEQFF.

The chain couples TRBV28 to TRBJ1-2; 7 bases line up with TRBD1. This CDR3 has 14 amino acids. From germline, CDR1 is MDHEN and CDR2 SYDVKM. The ends lost 5 bases at V and 8 bases at J; junction bases unmatched: 11. CDR3 protein: CASSPGRGREGYTF. DNA of the CDR3: TGTGCCAGCAGTCCCGGGAGGGGGCGGGAAGGCTACACCTTC.

J is TRBJ2-7 and V is TRBV10-3, with D possibly TRBD1 on 5 matching bases. CDR3 length: 13 amino acids. The V gene's germline CDR1 is ENHRY and CDR2 SYGVKD. The V and J ends lost 8 bases and 0 bases respectively, with 11 bases between them. CDR3 in DNA: TGTGCCATCGGGGCGGTGGGCTCCTACGAGCAGTACTTC. Amino acids: CAIGAVGSYEQYF.

This clone was counted once. The chain employs TRBV7-3 and TRBJ2-1, with TRBD2 matching over 9 bases. The CDR3 loop spans 17 amino acids. The V and J ends lost 1 base and 7 bases, in that order; junction bases with no gene match: 11. Germline V gene sequence: CDR1 SGHTA, CDR2 FQGTGA. The CDR3 coding sequence is TGTGCCAGCAGCTTAAAAGATACAGCGGGAGGTTGGAATGAGCAGTTCTTC. Its protein product is CASSLKDTAGGWNEQFF.

The chain has TRBV27 and TRBJ2-1; D uncertain. From germline, CDR1 is MNHEY and CDR2 SMNVEV (reference sequence). The CDR3 is 11 amino acids. The germline V and J ends were trimmed by 5 bases and 8 bases, with 7 bases remaining between them. CDR3: CASSTIDEQFF. The CDR3 DNA is TGTGCCAGCAGTACAATCGATGAGCAGTTCTTC.

The chain joins TRBV6-1 to TRBJ2-1, with 10 bases identical to TRBD1. CDR1 is MNHNS, CDR2 SASEGT, per germline. With V trimmed by 2 bases and J by 4 bases, 5 bases remained unmatched. This CDR3 region has 16 residues. In DNA, the CDR3 is TGTGCCAGCAGTGAATTTGGGACAGGGGTATACAATGAGCAGTTCTTC. Its translation is CASSEFGTGVYNEQFF.

CDR3 sequence reads: CASSSPSGWTGELFF. For the CDR3, the DNA is TGTGCCAGCAGTTCCCCTAGCGGGTGGACCGGGGAGCTGTTTTTT. The rearrangement links TRBV6-5 to TRBJ2-2; the match to TRBD2 covers 8 bases. This CDR3 comprises 15 residues. Trimming removed 4 bases from V and 5 bases from J; junction bases left unmatched: 6. Germline V gene lookup returns CDR1 MNHEY and CDR2 SVGAGI.

The chain combines TRBV7-2 with TRBJ2-3; 13 bases are a match to TRBD2. V lost 5 bases, J lost 3 bases, and 14 bases stayed unmatched. Germline V CDR1 and CDR2: SGHTA, FQGNSA. The CDR3 runs to 19 residues. The CDR3 region is CASSVTSGGMVWGTDTQYF. The CDR3 nucleotides read TGTGCCAGCAGCGTGACTAGCGGGGGGATGGTATGGGGAACAGATACGCAGTATTTT.

This rearrangement joins TRBV28 to TRBJ2-7; D is undetermined. The CDR3 runs 15 residues. V was pared by 2 bases and J by 0 bases, with 11 bases between. Germline CDR1 MDHEN, CDR2 SYDVKM. Here the CDR3 DNA reads TGTGCCAGCAGTTTAGTGGGCCACAGCTCCTACGAGCAGTACTTC. Its translation is CASSLVGHSSYEQYF. The complete variable domain, with remaining parts taken from reference TRBV28 and TRBJ2-7, reads DVKVTQSSRYLVKRTGEKVFLECVQDMDHENMFWYRQDPGLGLRLIYFSYDVKMKEKGDIPEGYSVSREKKERFSLILESASTNQTSMYLCASSLVGHSSYEQYFGPGTRLTVT.

This chain connects TRBV27 to TRBJ2-2; tentative D call: TRBD2 (5 bases). This CDR3 is 19 amino acids long. V gave up 6 bases and J gave up 4 bases, with 27 bases separating them. Per germline, CDR1 MNHEY and CDR2 SMNVEV (reference sequence). CDR3 bases: TGTGCCAGCAGCAGTATAACAAATGTGTGGGCGGGTGGCACCGGGGAGCTGTTTTTT. Translated: CASSSITNVWAGGTGELFF.

The rearrangement joins TRBV6-5 to TRBJ2-7; 9 nucleotides match TRBD1. The CDR3 contains 15 residues. The germline CDR1 and CDR2 sequences are MNHEY and SVGAGI. V lost 0 bases and J lost 4; bases outside the gene matches: 4. The CDR3 region is CASSYSRQGGYEQYF. In DNA, the CDR3 is TGTGCCAGCAGTTACTCTCGACAGGGGGGGTACGAGCAGTACTTC.

CDR3 bases: TGCGCCAGCAGCCAAGGATATGGGACTAGTGTTACCTACGAGCAGTACTTC. This codes for CASSQGYGTSVTYEQYF. The chain recombines TRBV4-1 with TRBJ2-7, with 8 bases aligning to TRBD2. Germline trimming cut 1 base from V and 2 bases from J; bases unmatched to any gene: 10. This CDR3 contains 17 residues. Germline assignment: CDR1 MGHRA and CDR2 YSYEKL.

The V and J genes are TRBV19 and TRBJ1-1, with 7 bases matching TRBD1. Germline CDR1 LNHDA, CDR2 SQIVND (reference sequence). V gave up 9 bases and J gave up 3 bases; unmatched junction bases: 16. CDR3 length: 16 amino acids. The DNA of the CDR3 is TGTGCCAGAACCGTGGACAAACCCCAGGGGGACACTGAAGCTTTCTTT. It specifies CARTVDKPQGDTEAFF.

This clone has a handful of counts. This chain joins TRBV18 and TRBJ2-6; D gene unclear. Germline CDR1 KGHSH, CDR2 LQKENI. Trimming stripped 3 bases from V and 7 bases from J, with 7 bases between. The CDR3 contains 13 residues. In DNA form, the CDR3 reads TGTGCCAGCTCACCGGGCAGAGCCAACGTCCTGACTTTC. It is translated as CASSPGRANVLTF.

This clone appeared a single time. This chain uses TRBV7-9 with TRBJ2-3, with D tentatively TRBD2 (6 bases). Germline lookup yields CDR1 SEHNR and CDR2 FQNEAQ (reference sequence). This CDR3 spans 15 amino acids. Trimming shortened V by 0 bases and J by 2 bases, and 9 bases separated the two germline ends. Here the CDR3 reads CASSLAGGNTDTQYF. As DNA, the CDR3 is TGTGCCAGCAGCTTAGCCGGCGGGAACACAGATACGCAGTATTTT. Using reference TRBV7-9 and TRBJ2-3 for the parts outside the CDR3, the full variable domain is DTGVSQNPRHKITKRGQNVTFRCDPISEHNRLYWYRQTLGQGPEFLTYFQNEAQLEKSRLLSDRFSAERPKGSFSTLEIQRTEQGDSAMYLCASSLAGGNTDTQYFGPGTRLTVL.

The chain employs TRBV18 and TRBJ1-5; 7 bases match TRBD1. The germline CDR1 and CDR2 sequences are KGHSH and LQKENI. V trimming: 8 bases; J trimming: 3 bases; junction bases outside the gene matches: 7. The CDR3 runs 14 residues. CDR3 in amino acids: CASRDSQANQPQHF. The CDR3 DNA follows: TGTGCCAGCCGGGACAGTCAGGCCAATCAGCCCCAGCATTTT.

The chain joins TRBV6-1 to TRBJ2-7; possible D gene TRBD2, 5 bases. This CDR3 has 11 amino acids. The V gene lost 7 bases and the J gene lost 5 bases, with 9 bases spanning the gap. Germline-derived CDR1 and CDR2 are MNHNS and SASEGT. In DNA, the CDR3 is TGTGCCAGCACCGGGATCGACGAGCAGTACTTC. It specifies CASTGIDEQYF.

CDR3 bases: TGTGCCAGCAGAACTGGGGGACTAGCGGGCCAAGAGACCCAGTACTTC. It yields the protein CASRTGGLAGQETQYF. J is TRBJ2-5 and V is TRBV2, with TRBD2 matching over 12 bases. The CDR3 has 16 residues. The J segment lost 1 base and the V segment lost 6 bases, leaving 6 bases of the junction unmatched. Germline V gene data show CDR1 as SNHLY and CDR2 as FYNNEI.

This clone occurred once. The rearrangement uses TRBV5-8 and TRBJ2-5; D remains unclear. In germline, CDR1 is SGHTS, CDR2 YDEGEE. This CDR3 spans 11 amino acids. The V end lost 4 bases, the J end lost 4 bases, and 5 bases lay between the germline ends. CDR3 DNA sequence: TGTGCCAGCAGCCCCCTAGAGACCCAGTACTTC. Residues: CASSPLETQYF.

DNA for the CDR3: TGTGCCAGCTCACTCTCAGGGGGCATTATGGAAGAGACCCAGTACTTC. Its translation is CASSLSGGIMEETQYF. This chain connects TRBV18 to TRBJ2-5; 8 bases align to TRBD1. Germline CDR1 and CDR2: KGHSH and LQKENI. J was trimmed by 3 bases and V by 4 bases; bases with no gene match: 10. The CDR3 spans 16 residues.

The chain links TRBV1 to TRBJ2-1; TRBD2 is the table's D call and was not checked against the DNA. TRBV1 is tagged as a pseudogene. This CDR3 comprises 17 residues. CDR3 sequence reads: CTSSLWTSGPRGNEQFF. The CDR3 coding sequence is TGCACCAGCAGCCTTTGGACTAGCGGGCCCAGAGGGAATGAGCAGTTCTTC.

This chain joins TRBV27 and TRBJ2-7; 9 positions match TRBD1. The trim removed 5 bases at V and 6 bases at J, leaving 8 bases unmatched. CDR1 and CDR2 (germline): MNHEY, SMNVEV (reference sequence). The CDR3 is made up of 14 amino acids. Here the CDR3 DNA reads TGTGCCAGCAGTATGGGACAGGGTTGGACCGAGCAGTACTTC. It is translated as CASSMGQGWTEQYF.

This chain joins TRBV28 and TRBJ1-5, with D perhaps TRBD1 (6 bases). The V end lost 2 bases, the J end lost 3 bases, and 14 bases lay between the germline ends. This CDR3 contains 16 residues. Germline V gene data show CDR1 as MDHEN and CDR2 as SYDVKM. Here the CDR3 reads CASSLETGSVNQPQHF. DNA for the CDR3: TGTGCCAGCAGTTTAGAAACAGGGTCAGTCAATCAGCCCCAGCATTTT.

The V call is TRBV9, the J call TRBJ2-3, with D perhaps matching TRBD1 (5 bases). The length of the CDR3 is 14 residues. The V end was cut by 6 bases, the J end by 0 bases, with 11 bases between. Germline values: CDR1 SGDLS, CDR2 YYNGEE. The CDR3 DNA follows: TGTGCCAGCACGGCAGGGTCTAGCACAGATACGCAGTATTTT. This sequence encodes CASTAGSSTDTQYF. The complete variable domain, with remaining parts taken from reference TRBV9 and TRBJ2-3, reads DSGVTQTPKHLITATGQRVTLRCSPRSGDLSVYWYQQSLDQGLQFLIQYYNGEERAKGNILERFSAQQFPDLHSELNLSSLELGDSALYFCASTAGSSTDTQYFGPGTRLTVL.

The sample holds a few counts of this clone. J is TRBJ1-2 and V is TRBV28, with TRBD1 as a possible D gene (5 bases). This CDR3 spans 14 amino acids. Trimming stripped 3 bases from V and 5 bases from J, with 13 bases between. Germline-derived CDR1 and CDR2 are MDHEN and SYDVKM. The CDR3 nucleotides are TGTGCCAGCAGTTTTGGTGCAGGGAATTATGGCTACACCTTC. It translates to CASSFGAGNYGYTF.

The V gene is TRBV30, the J gene TRBJ2-2; 8 positions agree with TRBD1. With V trimmed by 0 bases and J by 4 bases, 10 bases remained unmatched. Germline CDR1 reads GTSNPN; CDR2 reads SVGIG (reference sequence). The CDR3 covers 17 residues. The CDR3 sequence: CAWSVLGRGLTTGELFF. The CDR3 bases are TGTGCCTGGAGTGTACTAGGCAGGGGGCTAACCACCGGGGAGCTGTTTTTT.

Points on this clone: Within the sample, other DNA sequences also encode this same CDR3. CDR3 amino acids: CASSLGGGNTEAFF. CDR3 bases: TGTGCCAGCAGCTTAGGTGGAGGGAACACTGAAGCTTTCTTT. The V and J genes are TRBV11-2 and TRBJ1-1; D gene uncertain. Germline values: CDR1 SGHAT, CDR2 FQNNGV. This CDR3 is built from 14 residues. Trimming took off 1 base at V and 1 base at J, with 7 bases between the two ends.

The chain recombines TRBV5-1 with TRBJ2-5; TRBD1 agrees at 7 bases. The CDR3 length is 15 residues. Germline CDR1 SGHRS, CDR2 YFSETQ. With 1 base clipped from V and 5 bases from J, the junction kept 8 bases outside the gene matches. The CDR3 bases are TGCGCCAGCAGCTTGAGGCAGGGGGTGGGCGAGACCCAGTACTTC. It codes for CASSLRQGVGETQYF.

V gene TRBV10-1 combines with J gene TRBJ2-5, with D perhaps TRBD2 (5 bases). Germline V gives CDR1 WNHNN, CDR2 SYGVQD (reference sequence). V gave up 3 bases and J gave up 8 bases, with 13 bases separating them. This CDR3 has 13 amino acids. This CDR3 reads CASSEGGLATQYF. The DNA for the CDR3 is TGCGCCAGCAGTGAAGGAGGCTTGGCTACCCAGTACTTC.